A selection of T cell receptor beta chains follows, all from one sample in a study of T-cell reconstitution after alpha-beta-depleted transplantation in children. TCRdb re-derived calls from the PCR reads in MiXCR, one entry per CDR3 protein. This sample yields roughly 220,000 distinct CDR3 sequences, of which around 8.9% are seen a single time; 5% to 5.5% belongs to the top ten. Here the sequenced sample was PBMCs from the stem cell graft donor, taken from the stem cell graft. The receptors here all came from a human donor who donated a stem cell graft to a child with SCID. Both conserved end residues are part of each CDR3. D genes are given only for firm matches. Clone size, where shown, is once, few, many, or a class for clones that have expanded.

CDR3nt: TGTGCCAGCTCACCACGGGCAGGGAGTCAGCCCCAGCATTTT; CDR3aa: CASSPRAGSQPQHF; abundance: many; v_gene: TRBV18; j_gene: TRBJ1-5; d_gene: NA
CDR3nt: TGCGCCAGCAGCTTGGAACCCTCGAACACTGAAGCTTTCTTT; CDR3aa: CASSLEPSNTEAFF; abundance: many; v_gene: TRBV5-1; j_gene: TRBJ1-1; d_gene: NA
CDR3nt: TGCGCCAGCAGCCCCGCCACCCATACCGGGGAGCTGTTTTTT; CDR3aa: CASSPATHTGELFF; abundance: few; v_gene: TRBV5-1; j_gene: TRBJ2-2; d_gene: NA
CDR3nt: TGCGCCAGCAGCTTGGGGGGGTTTTCGGTCAATGAGCAGTTCTTC; CDR3aa: CASSLGGFSVNEQFF; abundance: many; v_gene: TRBV5-1; j_gene: TRBJ2-1; d_gene: NA
CDR3nt: TGCGCCAGCAGCCAAGATGCGGGATTTAGCACAGATACGCAGTATTTT; CDR3aa: CASSQDAGFSTDTQYF; abundance: many; v_gene: TRBV4-3; j_gene: TRBJ2-3; d_gene: NA
CDR3nt: TGTGCCAGCAGCACAACAGGGGCCGGACCCAACGAGCAGTACTTC; CDR3aa: CASSTTGAGPNEQYF; abundance: many; v_gene: TRBV9; j_gene: TRBJ2-7; d_gene: TRBD1
CDR3nt: TGTGCCAGCTCGCCAGGGAGGCGGTCCTACGTGCAGTACTTC; CDR3aa: CASSPGRRSYVQYF; abundance: NA; v_gene: TRBV18; j_gene: TRBJ2-7; d_gene: NA
CDR3nt: TGCGCCAGCACCTTTTCGAGAAATGAGCAGTTCTTC; CDR3aa: CASTFSRNEQFF; abundance: few; v_gene: TRBV5-1; j_gene: TRBJ2-1; d_gene: NA
CDR3nt: TGTGCCAGCAGCGCGACAGTTTCGGCGAATGAGCAGTTCTTC; CDR3aa: CASSATVSANEQFF; abundance: NA; v_gene: TRBV28; j_gene: TRBJ2-1; d_gene: NA
CDR3nt: TGTGCCAGCAGTTTAATCCGGACAGGGGGAGGCGAGACCCAGTACTTC; CDR3aa: CASSLIRTGGGETQYF; abundance: NA; v_gene: TRBV27; j_gene: TRBJ2-5; d_gene: TRBD1
CDR3nt: TGTGCCAGCAGTGAATGGAAGGCGAACACTGAAGCTTTCTTT; CDR3aa: CASSEWKANTEAFF; abundance: many; v_gene: TRBV25-1; j_gene: TRBJ1-1; d_gene: NA
CDR3nt: TGTGCCAGCAGCACGCTATCCTGGGAGTCCTATGGCTACACCTTC; CDR3aa: CASSTLSWESYGYTF; abundance: many; v_gene: TRBV5-5; j_gene: TRBJ1-2; d_gene: NA
CDR3nt: TGTGCCAGCAGCCGCTATGTACTTGGGTCTGAAGCTTTCTTT; CDR3aa: CASSRYVLGSEAFF; abundance: many; v_gene: TRBV5-8; j_gene: TRBJ1-1; d_gene: NA
CDR3nt: TGTGCCAGCAGTTCCGGACGGGAGCAGTACTTC; CDR3aa: CASSSGREQYF; abundance: many; v_gene: TRBV7-9; j_gene: TRBJ2-7; d_gene: NA
CDR3nt: TGTGCCAGCTCACCAGGGACAGGCGGCGTGTGGGCTTTCTTT; CDR3aa: CASSPGTGGVWAFF; abundance: many; v_gene: TRBV18; j_gene: TRBJ1-1; d_gene: TRBD1
CDR3nt: TGTGCCAGCAGGGACATGTCGGATGAGCAGTTCTTC; CDR3aa: CASRDMSDEQFF; abundance: many; v_gene: TRBV9; j_gene: TRBJ2-1; d_gene: NA
CDR3nt: TGTGCCAGCAGCCGCGGACAGGGCCGCCAAGAGACCCAGTACTTC; CDR3aa: CASSRGQGRQETQYF; abundance: many; v_gene: TRBV6-1; j_gene: TRBJ2-5; d_gene: TRBD1
CDR3nt: TGTGCCAGCAGTTTCATGGGGACAGATACGCAGTATTTT; CDR3aa: CASSFMGTDTQYF; abundance: NA; v_gene: TRBV12-3/TRBV12-4; j_gene: TRBJ2-3; d_gene: NA
CDR3nt: TGCGCCAGCAGCTTGGAACCGAACACCGGGGAGCTGTTTTTT; CDR3aa: CASSLEPNTGELFF; abundance: many; v_gene: TRBV5-1; j_gene: TRBJ2-2; d_gene: NA
CDR3nt: TGCGCCAGCAGCTTGCCAATGCTAGCGGGGGGACCAGATACGCAGTATTTT; CDR3aa: CASSLPMLAGGPDTQYF; abundance: many; v_gene: TRBV5-1; j_gene: TRBJ2-3; d_gene: TRBD2
CDR3nt: TGCAGTGCTAGAGCTGGCGGGGTCGGGACCCAGTACTTC; CDR3aa: CSARAGGVGTQYF; abundance: many; v_gene: TRBV20-1; j_gene: TRBJ2-5; d_gene: NA
CDR3nt: TGCAGTGCTGGGGACAGGGTTAGAGGGACTGAAGCTTTCTTT; CDR3aa: CSAGDRVRGTEAFF; abundance: many; v_gene: TRBV20-1; j_gene: TRBJ1-1; d_gene: TRBD1
CDR3nt: TGTGCCAGCAGCTCATGGACAGCGACCTACGAGCAGTACTTC; CDR3aa: CASSSWTATYEQYF; abundance: many; v_gene: TRBV7-9; j_gene: TRBJ2-7; d_gene: NA
CDR3nt: TGTGCCAGCAGCGAAACCGGGACAGGGAGAACCTCACCCCTCCACTTT; CDR3aa: CASSETGTGRTSPLHF; abundance: many; v_gene: TRBV5-5; j_gene: TRBJ1-6; d_gene: TRBD1
CDR3nt: TGTGCCACCAGCACAAAATCAGGGGTTGCAACTAATGAAAAACTGTTTTTT; CDR3aa: CATSTKSGVATNEKLFF; abundance: many; v_gene: TRBV15; j_gene: TRBJ1-4; d_gene: NA
CDR3nt: TGTGCCAGCAGTTTGCGGGGGAGGGGCAATGAGCAGTTCTTC; CDR3aa: CASSLRGRGNEQFF; abundance: many; v_gene: TRBV12-3/TRBV12-4; j_gene: TRBJ2-1; d_gene: TRBD2
CDR3nt: TGTGCCAGCAGCTTCAAGGCGGGGACCACCTATGGCTACACCTTC; CDR3aa: CASSFKAGTTYGYTF; abundance: many; v_gene: TRBV7-8; j_gene: TRBJ1-2; d_gene: NA
CDR3nt: TGTGCCACCAGTGATTCCGGGACAGGGGCAGATACGCAGTATTTT; CDR3aa: CATSDSGTGADTQYF; abundance: many; v_gene: TRBV24-1; j_gene: TRBJ2-3; d_gene: TRBD1
CDR3nt: TGTGCCAGCGGGTTCGGGGGACACAGCTCCTACGAGCAGTACTTC; CDR3aa: CASGFGGHSSYEQYF; abundance: many; v_gene: TRBV6-1; j_gene: TRBJ2-7; d_gene: NA
CDR3nt: TGCGCCAGCAGCCAAGATGTTTGGGGAGGCACTGAAGCTTTCTTT; CDR3aa: CASSQDVWGGTEAFF; abundance: many; v_gene: TRBV4-1; j_gene: TRBJ1-1; d_gene: NA
CDR3nt: TGCGCCAGCAGTCAACGACAGGAGCAAGAGACCCAGTACTTC; CDR3aa: CASSQRQEQETQYF; abundance: many; v_gene: TRBV4-1; j_gene: TRBJ2-5; d_gene: NA
CDR3nt: TGTGCCAGCAGCTTAAGGACTAGCGGGGGGGCGAACACCGGGGAGCTGTTTTTT; CDR3aa: CASSLRTSGGANTGELFF; abundance: NA; v_gene: TRBV7-8; j_gene: TRBJ2-2; d_gene: TRBD2
CDR3nt: TGTGCCACCAGCAGAGACCGGGGAAGGAGATTTGGTGATAGTTGGCAGTTCTTC; CDR3aa: CATSRDRGRRFGDSWQFF; abundance: many; v_gene: TRBV15; j_gene: TRBJ2-1; d_gene: NA
CDR3nt: TGCGCCAGCAGCCCCCCGGGACTAGGGCGGGTCAATGAGCAGTTCTTC; CDR3aa: CASSPPGLGRVNEQFF; abundance: few; v_gene: TRBV4-1; j_gene: TRBJ2-1; d_gene: TRBD2
CDR3nt: TGCGCCAGCAGCCCCCTCAGTGGGACAGGGGGCAGGGAAGCTTTCTTT; CDR3aa: CASSPLSGTGGREAFF; abundance: NA; v_gene: TRBV5-1; j_gene: TRBJ1-1; d_gene: TRBD1
CDR3nt: TGCAGTGCACCAAACAGGGGAGGTACTGAAGCTTTCTTT; CDR3aa: CSAPNRGGTEAFF; abundance: many; v_gene: TRBV20-1; j_gene: TRBJ1-1; d_gene: TRBD1
CDR3nt: TGCGCCAGCAGCAAAGAGGGGGGGCCCCCAGATACGCAGTATTTT; CDR3aa: CASSKEGGPPDTQYF; abundance: many; v_gene: TRBV5-1; j_gene: TRBJ2-3; d_gene: NA
CDR3nt: TGTGCCAGCAGCTTATATATAGATACGCAGTATTTT; CDR3aa: CASSLYIDTQYF; abundance: many; v_gene: TRBV7-2; j_gene: TRBJ2-3; d_gene: NA
CDR3nt: TGCGCCAGCAGCTTCAGACCGGAGCGGAGGTACGAGCAGTACTTC; CDR3aa: CASSFRPERRYEQYF; abundance: many; v_gene: TRBV5-1; j_gene: TRBJ2-7; d_gene: NA
CDR3nt: TGCAGCGTTGAATACGCCCAAGAGACCCAGTACTTC; CDR3aa: CSVEYAQETQYF; abundance: many; v_gene: TRBV29-1; j_gene: TRBJ2-5; d_gene: NA
CDR3nt: TGCAGTGCTAGAACCGACAGGGGGCTATACGAGCAGTACTTC; CDR3aa: CSARTDRGLYEQYF; abundance: many; v_gene: TRBV20-1; j_gene: TRBJ2-7; d_gene: TRBD1
CDR3nt: TGTGCCAGCAGCCCGAAGGCGGCAGGGGGGACTGGCTACACCTTC; CDR3aa: CASSPKAAGGTGYTF; abundance: NA; v_gene: TRBV7-6; j_gene: TRBJ1-2; d_gene: TRBD1
CDR3nt: TGTGCCAGCAGCCCTAGCTCGGTCTCGCAGAACACTGAAGCTTTCTTT; CDR3aa: CASSPSSVSQNTEAFF; abundance: many; v_gene: TRBV7-2; j_gene: TRBJ1-1; d_gene: NA
CDR3nt: TGTGCCAGCAGCCCGACAGGTTATAATTCACCCCTCCACTTT; CDR3aa: CASSPTGYNSPLHF; abundance: many; v_gene: TRBV5-6; j_gene: TRBJ1-6; d_gene: NA
CDR3nt: TGTGCCAGCAGCTTCACTAGCGGGGGCCTAATAGTTACGCAGTATTTT; CDR3aa: CASSFTSGGLIVTQYF; abundance: NA; v_gene: TRBV7-2; j_gene: TRBJ2-3; d_gene: TRBD2
CDR3nt: TGCGCCAGCAGCTTGGGACAGCGCTATGGCTACACCTTC; CDR3aa: CASSLGQRYGYTF; abundance: few; v_gene: TRBV5-1; j_gene: TRBJ1-2; d_gene: NA
CDR3nt: TGTGCCAGCAGCTTGACAGGGCCTGAAGCTTTCTTT; CDR3aa: CASSLTGPEAFF; abundance: many; v_gene: TRBV5-5; j_gene: TRBJ1-1; d_gene: NA
CDR3nt: TGTGCCATCAGTGAGCCCGACAGGGTGGGGGAGAACACTGAAGCTTTCTTT; CDR3aa: CAISEPDRVGENTEAFF; abundance: many; v_gene: TRBV10-3; j_gene: TRBJ1-1; d_gene: TRBD1
CDR3nt: TGCAGTGCCGAAGGGGCCTTTCGCGAACTACCGGGGGATGAAAAACTGTTTTTT; CDR3aa: CSAEGAFRELPGDEKLFF; abundance: many; v_gene: TRBV20-1; j_gene: TRBJ1-4; d_gene: NA
CDR3nt: TGTGCCAGCAGTTTCTCGGGGGCGGGTCAAGAGACCCAGTACTTC; CDR3aa: CASSFSGAGQETQYF; abundance: NA; v_gene: TRBV12-3/TRBV12-4; j_gene: TRBJ2-5; d_gene: NA
CDR3nt: TGCAGTGCTCCCAGGGAGTCTGGAAACACCATATATTTT; CDR3aa: CSAPRESGNTIYF; abundance: many; v_gene: TRBV20-1; j_gene: TRBJ1-3; d_gene: NA